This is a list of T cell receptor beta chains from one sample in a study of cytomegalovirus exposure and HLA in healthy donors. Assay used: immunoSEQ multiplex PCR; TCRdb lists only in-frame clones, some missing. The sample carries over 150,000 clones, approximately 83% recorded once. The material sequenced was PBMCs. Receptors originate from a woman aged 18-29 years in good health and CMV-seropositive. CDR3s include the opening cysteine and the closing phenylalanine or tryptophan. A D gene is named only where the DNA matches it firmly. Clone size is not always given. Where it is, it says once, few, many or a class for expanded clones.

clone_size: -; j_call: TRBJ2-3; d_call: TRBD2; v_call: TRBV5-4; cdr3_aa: CASSSQGLADYTDTQYF; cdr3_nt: TGTGCCAGCAGCTCCCAGGGACTAGCGGACTACACAGATACGCAGTATTTT
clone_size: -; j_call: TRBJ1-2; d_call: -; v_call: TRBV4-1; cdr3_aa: CASSQDGRAYGYTF; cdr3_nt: TGCGCCAGCAGCCAAGACGGGAGGGCCTATGGCTACACCTTC
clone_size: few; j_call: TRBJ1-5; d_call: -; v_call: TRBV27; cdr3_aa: CASSEDINQPQHF; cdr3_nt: TGTGCCAGCAGTGAAGACATAAATCAGCCCCAGCATTTT
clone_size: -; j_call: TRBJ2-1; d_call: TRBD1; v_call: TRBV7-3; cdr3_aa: CASSWSGGGYNEQFF; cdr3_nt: TGTGCCAGCAGCTGGTCAGGGGGCGGTTACAATGAGCAGTTCTTC
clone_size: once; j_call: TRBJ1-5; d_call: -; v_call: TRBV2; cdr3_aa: CASRGGGARDQPQHF; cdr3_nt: TGTGCCAGCAGGGGGGGTGGGGCTCGTGATCAGCCCCAGCATTTT
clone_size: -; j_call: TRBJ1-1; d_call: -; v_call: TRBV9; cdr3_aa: CASSGGRLNTEAFF; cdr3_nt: TGTGCCAGCAGCGGCGGCAGACTGAACACTGAAGCTTTCTTT
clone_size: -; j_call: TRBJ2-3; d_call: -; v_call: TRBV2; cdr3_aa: CASSSTGDTQYF; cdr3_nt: TGTGCCAGCAGTTCGACTGGTGATACGCAGTATTTT
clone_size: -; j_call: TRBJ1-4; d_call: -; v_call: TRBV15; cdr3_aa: CATRQGLLGNEKLFF; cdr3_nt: TGTGCCACCAGGCAGGGTTTATTGGGGAATGAAAAACTGTTTTTT
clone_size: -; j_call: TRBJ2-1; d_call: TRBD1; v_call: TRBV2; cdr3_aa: CASSLQGEGQFF; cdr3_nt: TGTGCCAGCAGCTTACAGGGGGAAGGGCAGTTCTTC
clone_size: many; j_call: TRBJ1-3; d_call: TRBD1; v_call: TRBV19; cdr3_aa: CAISSTGGRGNTIYF; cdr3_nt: TGTGCCATCTCATCCACAGGGGGCCGTGGAAACACCATATATTTT
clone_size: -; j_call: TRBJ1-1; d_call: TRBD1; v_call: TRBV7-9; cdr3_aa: CASSPGGRGHTEAFF; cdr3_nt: TGTGCCAGCAGCCCCGGGGGCAGGGGGCATACTGAAGCTTTCTTT
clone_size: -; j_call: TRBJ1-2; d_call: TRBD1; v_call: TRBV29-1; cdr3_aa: CSVGTGTAVNYGYTF; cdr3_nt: TGCAGCGTGGGGACCGGGACAGCAGTTAACTATGGCTACACCTTC
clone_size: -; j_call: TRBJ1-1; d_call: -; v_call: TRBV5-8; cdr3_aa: CASSRTPEAFF; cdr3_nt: TGTGCCAGCAGCAGGACACCTGAAGCTTTCTTT
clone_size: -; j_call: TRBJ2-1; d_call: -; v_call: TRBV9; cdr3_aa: CASSVERSGTLSEQFF; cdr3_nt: TGTGCCAGCAGCGTCGAACGCTCCGGGACTCTCAGTGAGCAGTTCTTC
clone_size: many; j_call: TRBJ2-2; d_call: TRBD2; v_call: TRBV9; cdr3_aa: CASSVKGAGGTGELFF; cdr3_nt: TGTGCCAGCAGCGTAAAGGGAGCGGGGGGCACCGGGGAGCTGTTTTTT
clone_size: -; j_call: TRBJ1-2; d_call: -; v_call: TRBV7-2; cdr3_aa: CASSLSYRESTF; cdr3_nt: TGTGCCAGCAGCTTAAGTTACAGGGAGAGCACCTTC
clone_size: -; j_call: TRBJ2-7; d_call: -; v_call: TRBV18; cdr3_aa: CASSPTLGTSYEQYF; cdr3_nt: TGTGCCAGCTCACCAACCTTGGGCACTTCCTACGAGCAGTACTTC
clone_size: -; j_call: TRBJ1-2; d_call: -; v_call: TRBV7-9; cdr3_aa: CASSLLGVGYTF; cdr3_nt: TGTGCCAGCAGCTTATTAGGGGTTGGCTACACCTTC
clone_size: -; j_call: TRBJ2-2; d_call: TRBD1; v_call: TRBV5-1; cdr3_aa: CASSWTGRAELFF; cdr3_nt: TGCGCCAGCAGCTGGACAGGGCGGGCGGAGCTGTTTTTT
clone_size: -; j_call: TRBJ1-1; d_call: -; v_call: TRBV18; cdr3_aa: CASSSEGGTEAFF; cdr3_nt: TGTGCCAGCTCTAGCGAGGGAGGGACTGAAGCTTTCTTT
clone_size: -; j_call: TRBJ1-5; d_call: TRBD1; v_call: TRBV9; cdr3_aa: CANSPRDRDYSNQPQHF; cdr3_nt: TGTGCCAACAGCCCCAGGGACAGAGATTATAGCAATCAGCCCCAGCATTTT
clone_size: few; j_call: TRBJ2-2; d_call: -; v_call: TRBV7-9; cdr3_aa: CASSFLRSDTGELFF; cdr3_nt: TGTGCCAGCAGCTTCCTACGATCCGACACCGGGGAGCTGTTTTTT
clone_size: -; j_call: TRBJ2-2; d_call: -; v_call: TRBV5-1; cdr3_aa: CASSYQGIYTGELFF; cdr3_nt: TGCGCCAGCAGCTATCAGGGGATTTACACCGGGGAGCTGTTTTTT
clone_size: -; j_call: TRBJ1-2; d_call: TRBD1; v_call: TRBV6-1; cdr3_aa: CASSLTGLSYGYTF; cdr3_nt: TGTGCCAGCAGTTTGACAGGGCTTAGCTATGGCTACACCTTC
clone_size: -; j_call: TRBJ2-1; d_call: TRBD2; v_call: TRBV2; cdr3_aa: CASSEGWGGKQFF; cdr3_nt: TGTGCCAGCAGTGAAGGGTGGGGGGGAAAGCAGTTCTTC
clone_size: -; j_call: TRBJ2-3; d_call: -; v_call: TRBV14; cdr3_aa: CASSQVLDTQYF; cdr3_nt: TGTGCCAGCAGCCAAGTACTAGATACGCAGTATTTT
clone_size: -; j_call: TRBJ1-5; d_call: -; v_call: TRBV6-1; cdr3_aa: CASSGWQGLNQPQHF; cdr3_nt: TGTGCCAGCAGTGGTTGGCAGGGCCTCAATCAGCCCCAGCATTTT
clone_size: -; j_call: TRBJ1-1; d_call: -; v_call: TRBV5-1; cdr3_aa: CASSLGGSNTEAFF; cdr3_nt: TGCGCCAGCAGCTTGGGCGGCTCGAACACTGAAGCTTTCTTT
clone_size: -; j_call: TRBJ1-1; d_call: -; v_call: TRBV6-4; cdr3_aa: CASTTNQGLDPQAFF; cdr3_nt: TGTGCCAGCACCACGAATCAGGGCCTGGACCCTCAAGCTTTCTTT
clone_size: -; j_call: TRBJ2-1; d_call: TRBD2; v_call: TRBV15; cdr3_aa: CATSRGTSLYEQFF; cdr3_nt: TGTGCCACCAGCAGAGGGACTAGCCTCTATGAGCAGTTCTTC
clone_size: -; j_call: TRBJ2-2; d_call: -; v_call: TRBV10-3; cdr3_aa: CAISEPIRDRTRELFF; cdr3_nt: TGTGCCATCAGTGAGCCGATCCGAGACAGGACGAGGGAGCTGTTTTTT
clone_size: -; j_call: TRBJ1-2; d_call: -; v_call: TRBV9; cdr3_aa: CASSVHQGLDGYTF; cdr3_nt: TGTGCCAGCAGCGTACATCAGGGATTGGATGGCTACACCTTC
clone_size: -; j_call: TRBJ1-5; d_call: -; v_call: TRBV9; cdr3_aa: CASSVGENQPQHF; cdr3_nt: TGTGCCAGCAGCGTGGGAGAAAATCAGCCCCAGCATTTT
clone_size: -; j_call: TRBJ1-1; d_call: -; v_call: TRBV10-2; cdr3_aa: CASSDSDSTEAFF; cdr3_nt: TGCGCCAGCAGTGATTCCGATAGCACTGAAGCTTTCTTT
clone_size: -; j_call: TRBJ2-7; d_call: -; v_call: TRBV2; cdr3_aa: CASSPITGNEQYF; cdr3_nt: TGTGCCAGCAGCCCCATCACAGGGAACGAGCAGTACTTC
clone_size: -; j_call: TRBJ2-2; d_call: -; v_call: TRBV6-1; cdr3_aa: CASSEAATNTGELFF; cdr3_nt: TGTGCCAGCAGTGAAGCGGCGACAAACACCGGGGAGCTGTTTTTT
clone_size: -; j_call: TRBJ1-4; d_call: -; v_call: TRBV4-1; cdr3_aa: CASSQELWSGRSNEKLFF; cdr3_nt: TGCGCCAGCAGCCAAGAGTTATGGTCAGGTCGATCTAATGAAAAACTGTTTTTT
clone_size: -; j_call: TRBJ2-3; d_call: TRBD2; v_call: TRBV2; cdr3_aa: CASSSWGGGSTDTQYF; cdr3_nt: TGTGCCAGCAGCAGTTGGGGCGGGGGGTCCACAGATACGCAGTATTTT
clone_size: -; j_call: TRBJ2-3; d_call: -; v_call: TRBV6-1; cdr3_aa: CASSLRGQNTDTQYF; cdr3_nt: TGTGCCAGCAGCCTGAGGGGACAAAACACAGATACGCAGTATTTT
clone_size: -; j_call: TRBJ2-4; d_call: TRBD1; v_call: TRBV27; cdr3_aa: CASSPTGEAKNIQYF; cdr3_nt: TGTGCCAGCAGTCCCACAGGGGAAGCCAAAAACATTCAGTACTTC
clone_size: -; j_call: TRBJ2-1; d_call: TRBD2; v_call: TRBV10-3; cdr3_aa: CAISESIGLAGVPEQFF; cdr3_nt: TGTGCCATCAGTGAGTCGATCGGACTAGCGGGGGTCCCTGAGCAGTTCTTC
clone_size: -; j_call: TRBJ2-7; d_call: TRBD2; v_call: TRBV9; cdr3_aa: CASSDMTSGSDEQYF; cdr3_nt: TGTGCCAGCAGCGACATGACTAGCGGCTCGGACGAGCAGTACTTC
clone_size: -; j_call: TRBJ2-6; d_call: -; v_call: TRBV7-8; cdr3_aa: CASSGAGSGANVLTF; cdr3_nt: TGTGCCAGCAGCGGGGCAGGGTCCGGGGCCAACGTCCTGACTTTC
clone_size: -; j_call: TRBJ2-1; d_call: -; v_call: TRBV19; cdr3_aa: CASSIERGRSYNEQFF; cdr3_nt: TGTGCCAGTAGTATAGAAAGGGGTCGCTCCTACAATGAGCAGTTCTTC
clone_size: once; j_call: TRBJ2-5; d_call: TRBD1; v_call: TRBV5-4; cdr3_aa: CASSLSRGQGAETQYF; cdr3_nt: TGTGCCAGCAGCTTGTCCAGGGGACAGGGTGCAGAGACCCAGTACTTC
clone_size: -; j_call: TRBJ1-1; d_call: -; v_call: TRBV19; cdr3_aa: CASRDRLNTEAFF; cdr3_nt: TGTGCCAGTAGAGACAGGTTGAACACTGAAGCTTTCTTT
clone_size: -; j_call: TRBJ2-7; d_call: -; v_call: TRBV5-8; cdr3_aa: CATRQAGSYEQYF; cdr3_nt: TGTGCCACCAGACAGGCTGGATCCTACGAGCAGTACTTC
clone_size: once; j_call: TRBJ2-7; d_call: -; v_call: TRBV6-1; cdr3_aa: CASSPGHPYYEQYF; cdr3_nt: TGTGCCAGCAGTCCGGGACACCCTTACTACGAGCAGTACTTC
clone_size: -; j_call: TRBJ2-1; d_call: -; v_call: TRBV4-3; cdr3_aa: CASSSGEGGEQFF; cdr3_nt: TGCGCCAGCAGCTCGGGAGAAGGGGGCGAGCAGTTCTTC
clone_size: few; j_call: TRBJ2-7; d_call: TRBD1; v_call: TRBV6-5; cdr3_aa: CASSQRQGNYEQYF; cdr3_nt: TGTGCCAGCAGTCAACGACAGGGTAACTACGAGCAGTACTTC
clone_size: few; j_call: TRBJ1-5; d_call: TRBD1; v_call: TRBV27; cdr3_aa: CASSLTGEGNNQPQHF; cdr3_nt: TGTGCCAGCAGCCTAACAGGGGAAGGCAACAATCAGCCCCAGCATTTT
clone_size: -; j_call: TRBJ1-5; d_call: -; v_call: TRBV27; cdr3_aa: CASSPGLGQPQHF; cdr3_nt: TGTGCCAGCAGTCCGGGGTTGGGTCAGCCCCAGCATTTT
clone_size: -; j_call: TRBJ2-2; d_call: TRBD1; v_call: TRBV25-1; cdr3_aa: CASSARQGAANTGELFF; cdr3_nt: TGTGCCAGCAGTGCTCGACAGGGGGCTGCGAACACCGGGGAGCTGTTTTTT